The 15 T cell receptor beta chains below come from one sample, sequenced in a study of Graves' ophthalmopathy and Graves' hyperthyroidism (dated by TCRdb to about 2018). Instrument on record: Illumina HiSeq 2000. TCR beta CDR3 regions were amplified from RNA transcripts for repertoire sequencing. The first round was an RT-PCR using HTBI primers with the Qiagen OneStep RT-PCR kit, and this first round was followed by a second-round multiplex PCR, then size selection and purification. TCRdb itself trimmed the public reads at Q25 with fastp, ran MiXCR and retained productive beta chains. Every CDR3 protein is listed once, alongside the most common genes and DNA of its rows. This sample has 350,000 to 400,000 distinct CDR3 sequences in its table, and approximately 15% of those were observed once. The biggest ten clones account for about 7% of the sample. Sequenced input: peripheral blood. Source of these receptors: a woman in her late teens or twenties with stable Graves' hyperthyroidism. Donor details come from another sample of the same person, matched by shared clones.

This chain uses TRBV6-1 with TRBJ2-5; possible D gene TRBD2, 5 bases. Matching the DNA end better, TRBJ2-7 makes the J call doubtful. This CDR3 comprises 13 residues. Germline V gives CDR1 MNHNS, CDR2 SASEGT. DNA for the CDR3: TGTGCCACCATGGGAGCGCCCGGCTACGAGCAGTACTTC. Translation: CATMGAPGYEQYF.

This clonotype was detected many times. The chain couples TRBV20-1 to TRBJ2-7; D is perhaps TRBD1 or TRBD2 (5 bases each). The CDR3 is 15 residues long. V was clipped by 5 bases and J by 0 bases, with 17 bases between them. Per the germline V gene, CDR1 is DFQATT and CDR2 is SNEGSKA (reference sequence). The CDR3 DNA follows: TGCAGTGCTGTCGATCGGGACGCTAGCTCCTACGAGCAGTACTTC. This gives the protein CSAVDRDASSYEQYF.

This chain's CDR3 is CASSLNDRNQETQYF. CDR3 DNA sequence: TGTGCCAGCAGCCTTAATGACAGGAACCAAGAGACCCAGTACTTC. This sequence joins TRBV12-3 or TRBV12-4 and TRBJ2-5; tentatively, D is TRBD1 (6 bases). The CDR3 is made up of 15 amino acids. V gave up 6 bases and J gave up 0 bases, with 14 bases separating them.

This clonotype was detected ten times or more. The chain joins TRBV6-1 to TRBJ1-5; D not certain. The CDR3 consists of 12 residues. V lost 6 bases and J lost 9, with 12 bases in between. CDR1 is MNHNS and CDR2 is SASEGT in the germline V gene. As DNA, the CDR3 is TGTGCCAGCAGCAACAGCCAAGGGCCCCAGCATTTT. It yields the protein CASSNSQGPQHF.

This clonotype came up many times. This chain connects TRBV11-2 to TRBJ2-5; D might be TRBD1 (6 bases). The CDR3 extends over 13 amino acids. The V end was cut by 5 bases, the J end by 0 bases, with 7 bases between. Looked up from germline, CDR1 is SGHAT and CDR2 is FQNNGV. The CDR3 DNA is TGTGCCAGCAGCCGGGACAACCAAGAGACCCAGTACTTC. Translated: CASSRDNQETQYF. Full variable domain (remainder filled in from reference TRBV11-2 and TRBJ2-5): EAGVAQSPRYKIIEKRQSVAFWCNPISGHATLYWYQQILGQGPKLLIQFQNNGVVDDSQLPKDRFSAERLKGVDSTLKIQPAKLEDSAVYLCASSRDNQETQYFGPGTRLLVL.

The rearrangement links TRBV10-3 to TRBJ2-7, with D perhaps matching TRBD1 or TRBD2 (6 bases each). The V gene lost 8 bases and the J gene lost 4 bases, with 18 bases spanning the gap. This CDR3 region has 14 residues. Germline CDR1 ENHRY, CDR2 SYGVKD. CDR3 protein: CAIAEGDRFYEQYF. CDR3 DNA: TGTGCCATCGCGGAGGGCGACAGGTTTTACGAGCAGTACTTC.

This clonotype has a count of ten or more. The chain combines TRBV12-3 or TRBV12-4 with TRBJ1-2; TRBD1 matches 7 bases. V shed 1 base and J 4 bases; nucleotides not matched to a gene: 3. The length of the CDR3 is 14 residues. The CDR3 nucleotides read TGTGCCAGCAGTTTAGTGGCAGGGGGCTATGGCTACACCTTC. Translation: CASSLVAGGYGYTF.

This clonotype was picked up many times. CDR3 nucleotides: TGTGCCAGTAGTTCCCTCGGGGGACAGGGCTCCTACGAGCAGTACTTC. Its translation: CASSSLGGQGSYEQYF. The chain recombines TRBV19 with TRBJ2-7; TRBD1 matches 9 bases. The CDR3 spans 16 residues. Germline CDR1 and CDR2: LNHDA and SQIVND (reference sequence). With 5 bases clipped from V and 0 bases from J, the junction kept 8 bases outside the gene matches.

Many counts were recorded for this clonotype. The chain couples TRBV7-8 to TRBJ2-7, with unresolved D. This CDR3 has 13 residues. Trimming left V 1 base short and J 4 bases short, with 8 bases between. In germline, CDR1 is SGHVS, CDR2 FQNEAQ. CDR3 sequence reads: CASSLGQKYEQYF. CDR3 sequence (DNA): TGTGCCAGCAGCTTAGGGCAAAAATACGAGCAGTACTTC.

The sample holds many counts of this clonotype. The CDR3 nucleotides read TGTGCCAGTCGACGGACTTATAGCAATCAGCCCCAGCATTTT. Its translation is CASRRTYSNQPQHF. This chain uses TRBV19 with TRBJ1-5; D gene ambiguous. Germline V lookup: CDR1 LNHDA, CDR2 SQIVND (reference sequence). The V end lost 8 bases, the J end lost 0 bases, and 11 bases lay between the germline ends. This CDR3 region has 14 residues.

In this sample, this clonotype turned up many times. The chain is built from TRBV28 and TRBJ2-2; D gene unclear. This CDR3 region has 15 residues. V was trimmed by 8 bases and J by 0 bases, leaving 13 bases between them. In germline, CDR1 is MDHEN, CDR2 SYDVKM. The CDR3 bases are TGTGCCAGCTTCCCAATAGCCGCGAACACCGGGGAGCTGTTTTTT. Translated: CASFPIAANTGELFF.

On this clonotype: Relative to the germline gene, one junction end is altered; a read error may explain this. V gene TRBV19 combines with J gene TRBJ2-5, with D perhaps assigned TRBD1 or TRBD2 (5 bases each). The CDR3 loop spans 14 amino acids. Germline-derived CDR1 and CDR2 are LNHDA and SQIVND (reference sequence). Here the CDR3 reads CASKRTPTEETRYF. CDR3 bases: TGTGCCAGTAAGCGGACACCCACCGAAGAGACCCGGTACTTC.

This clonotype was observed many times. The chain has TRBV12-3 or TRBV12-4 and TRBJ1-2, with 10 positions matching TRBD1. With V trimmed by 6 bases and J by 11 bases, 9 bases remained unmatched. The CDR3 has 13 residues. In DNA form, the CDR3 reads TGTGCCAGCAGAGAGACAGGGGGCGTAGGTTACACCTTC. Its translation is CASRETGGVGYTF.

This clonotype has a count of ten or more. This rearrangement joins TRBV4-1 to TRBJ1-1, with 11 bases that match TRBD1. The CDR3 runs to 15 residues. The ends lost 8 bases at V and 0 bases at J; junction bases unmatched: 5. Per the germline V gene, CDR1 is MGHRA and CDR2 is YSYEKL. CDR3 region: CASRDRGFMNTEAFF. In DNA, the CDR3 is TGCGCCAGCCGGGACAGGGGGTTTATGAACACTGAAGCTTTCTTT.

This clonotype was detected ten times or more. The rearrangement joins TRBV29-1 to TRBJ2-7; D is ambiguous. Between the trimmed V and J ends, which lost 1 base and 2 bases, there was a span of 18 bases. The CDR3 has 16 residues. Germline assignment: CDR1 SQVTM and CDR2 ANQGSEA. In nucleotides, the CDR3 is TGCAGCGTTGAAGTACCGTGGCGGAACGTTACCTACGAGCAGTACTTC. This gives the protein CSVEVPWRNVTYEQYF.